Sequencing of this TCR beta chain was carried out in a study of T cells after yellow fever vaccination. Study-wide findings and caveats: In post-booster samples, most primary-vaccination clones reappeared (approximately 95% CD4, around 87% CD8). Contaminating bulk clonotypes could be abundant in FACS-sorted repertoires.

Per germline, CDR1 LNHDA and CDR2 SQIVND (reference sequence). V gave up 7 bases and J gave up 5 bases, with 15 bases separating them. CDR3 length equals 14 residues. The study made its TCR cDNA through 5'RACE template switching. That step introduced a universal primer site along with UMIs. One entry per CDR3 protein results from TCRdb running MiXCR on the 5' RACE reads. The sample has about 310,000 distinct CDR3 sequences; approximately 3.9% are singletons. With respect to this clonotype: Its antigen is still unknown.

The chain recombines TRBV19 with TRBJ2-1; possible D gene TRBD1, 6 bases. The source material was PBMCs, sampled on the day of the yellow fever booster vaccination. This receptor was taken from a man between 18 and 35 years old who received the YFV17D yellow fever vaccine. CDR3 loop: CASTYYPGDNEQFF. In nucleotides, the CDR3 is TGTGCCAGTACGTACTACCCAGGGGACAATGAGCAGTTCTTC.